This T cell receptor (beta chain) derives from a study of T cells after yellow fever vaccination. Study conclusions and caveats: Primary-vaccination clones mostly resurfaced post-booster (about 95% CD4, approximately 89% CD8). Clonotype sharing between CD4 and CD8 compartments was small. FACS-sorted repertoires could harbor abundant contaminating bulk-population clonotypes.

This clonotype was observed many times. No antigen is known for it. Production of TCR cDNA was by 5'RACE template switching, which also added a universal primer site and UMIs. One entry per CDR3 protein results from TCRdb running MiXCR on the 5' RACE reads. The sample includes hundreds of thousands of distinct CDR3 sequences, approximately 15% of them seen just once. CDR1 and CDR2 from the germline V gene are DFQATT and SNEGSKA (reference sequence). Unmatched junction bases numbered 8, after V lost 3 bases and J lost 3 bases. CDR3 length: 15 amino acids. Sequencing was performed on PBMCs, taken on the day of the yellow fever booster vaccination. The clonotype was recovered from a man aged 25-45 years who received the YFV17D yellow fever vaccine. This rearrangement joins TRBV20-1 to TRBJ2-5, with TRBD2 identical over 9 bases. For the CDR3, the DNA is TGCAGTGCTAGGGGGGCGGGAGGGCCGGAAGAGACCCAGTACTTC. The encoded protein is CSARGAGGPEETQYF.